The source of this TCR beta chain is a study of identical twins. This clonotype was counted many times. TCRdb analysed the 5' RACE reads with MiXCR anew, one entry per CDR3 protein. The sample lists 200,000 to 300,000 distinct CDR3 sequences, approximately 7.8% occurring once. CDR3 size: 14 residues. Germline CDR1 and CDR2: MGHDK and SYGVNS. V was clipped by 4 bases and J by 2 bases; unmatched bases: 3. These data were likewise used in another study, on yellow fever vaccine responses in identical twins. That paper adds: Reportedly, twins' vaccine T cell responses looked partly convergent and partly personalized.

Sequences were obtained from CD8+ T cells sorted from blood. The V and J genes are TRBV25-1 and TRBJ1-1; 8 nucleotides match TRBD1. The receptor's source is a woman in her late teens or twenties in good health. The DNA for the CDR3 is TGTGCCAGCAGTGCTGGGACAGGTAACACTGAAGCTTTCTTT. Protein: CASSAGTGNTEAFF.